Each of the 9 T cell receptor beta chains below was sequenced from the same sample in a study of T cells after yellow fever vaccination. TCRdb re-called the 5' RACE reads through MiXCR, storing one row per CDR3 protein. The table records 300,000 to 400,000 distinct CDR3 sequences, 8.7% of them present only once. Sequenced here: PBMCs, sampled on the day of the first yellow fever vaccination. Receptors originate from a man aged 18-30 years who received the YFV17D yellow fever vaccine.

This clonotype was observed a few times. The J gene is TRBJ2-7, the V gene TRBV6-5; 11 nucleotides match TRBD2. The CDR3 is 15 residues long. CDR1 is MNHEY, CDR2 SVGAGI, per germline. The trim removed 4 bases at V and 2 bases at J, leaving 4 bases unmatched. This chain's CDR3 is CASSSPLAGAYEQYF. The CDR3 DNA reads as TGTGCCAGCAGTTCCCCACTAGCGGGGGCCTACGAGCAGTACTTC.

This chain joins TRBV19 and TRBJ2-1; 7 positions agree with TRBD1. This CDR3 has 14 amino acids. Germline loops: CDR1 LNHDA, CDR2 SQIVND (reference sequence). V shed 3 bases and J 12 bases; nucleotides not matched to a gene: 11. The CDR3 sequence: CASSIKSGGQGQFF. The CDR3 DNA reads TGTGCCAGTAGTATTAAGTCAGGGGGTCAGGGGCAGTTCTTC.

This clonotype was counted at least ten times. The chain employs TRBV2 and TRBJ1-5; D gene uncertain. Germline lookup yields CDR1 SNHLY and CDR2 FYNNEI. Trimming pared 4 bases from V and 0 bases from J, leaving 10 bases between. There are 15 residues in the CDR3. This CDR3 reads CASSGMAASNQPQHF. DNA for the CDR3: TGTGCCAGCAGTGGAATGGCAGCTAGCAATCAGCCCCAGCATTTT.

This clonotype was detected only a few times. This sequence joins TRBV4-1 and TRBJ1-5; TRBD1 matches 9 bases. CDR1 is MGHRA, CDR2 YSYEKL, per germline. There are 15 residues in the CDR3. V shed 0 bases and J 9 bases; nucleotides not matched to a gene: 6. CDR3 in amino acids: CASSQERTGVRPQHF. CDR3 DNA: TGCGCCAGCAGCCAAGAGCGGACAGGGGTTCGGCCCCAGCATTTT.

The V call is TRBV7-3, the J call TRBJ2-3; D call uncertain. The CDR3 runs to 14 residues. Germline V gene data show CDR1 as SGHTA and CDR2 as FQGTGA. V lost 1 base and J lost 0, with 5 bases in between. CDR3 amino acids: CASSLISSTDTQYF. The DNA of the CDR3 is TGTGCCAGCAGCTTAATTTCGAGCACAGATACGCAGTATTTT.

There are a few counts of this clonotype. The CDR3 is CASSQEGFTDTQYF. CDR3 DNA: TGTGCCAGCAGCCAAGAGGGCTTCACAGATACGCAGTATTTT. The chain carries TRBV4-2 and TRBJ2-3; D is unclear. CDR1 LGHNA and CDR2 YNFKEQ come from the germline V gene. The CDR3 has 14 residues. V was shortened by 0 bases and J by 2 bases, with 6 bases between the two germline ends.

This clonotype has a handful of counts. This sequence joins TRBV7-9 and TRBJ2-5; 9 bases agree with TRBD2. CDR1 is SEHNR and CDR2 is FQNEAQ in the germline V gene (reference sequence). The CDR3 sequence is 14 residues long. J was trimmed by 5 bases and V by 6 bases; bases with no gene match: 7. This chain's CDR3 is CASRRGGARETQYF. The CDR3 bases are TGTGCCAGCAGACGCGGGGGGGCCAGGGAGACCCAGTACTTC. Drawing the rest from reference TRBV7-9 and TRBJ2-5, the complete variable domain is DTGVSQNPRHKITKRGQNVTFRCDPISEHNRLYWYRQTLGQGPEFLTYFQNEAQLEKSRLLSDRFSAERPKGSFSTLEIQRTEQGDSAMYLCASRRGGARETQYFGPGTRLLVL.

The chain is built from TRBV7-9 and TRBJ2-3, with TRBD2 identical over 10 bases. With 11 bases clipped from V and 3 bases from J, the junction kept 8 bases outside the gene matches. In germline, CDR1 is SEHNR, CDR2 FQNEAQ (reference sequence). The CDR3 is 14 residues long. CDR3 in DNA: TGTGCCTGGCGGTCTAGCGGGGGTACAGATACGCAGTATTTT. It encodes CAWRSSGGTDTQYF.

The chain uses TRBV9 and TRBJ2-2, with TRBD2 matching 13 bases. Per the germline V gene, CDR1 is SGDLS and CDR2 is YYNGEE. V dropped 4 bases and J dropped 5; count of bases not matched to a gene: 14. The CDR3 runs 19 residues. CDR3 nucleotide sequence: TGTGCCAGCAGCCTCACCTATACTAGCGGGGGGGCGAGTACCGGGGAGCTGTTTTTT. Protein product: CASSLTYTSGGASTGELFF.